This T cell receptor (beta chain) was recovered during a study of T cell repertoires in cytomegalovirus infection. Study details: As its CMV epitopes, the study selected recently identified HLA-C-restricted and well-studied HLA-B-restricted targets.

Of note for this clonotype: Its antigen is as yet unknown.

MiXCR, applied by TCRdb to the reads, yields one record per CDR3 protein. The sample carries approximately 730,000 distinct CDR3 sequences, 25% to 35% recorded once. Study conclusions and caveats: CMV-specific HLA-C-restricted TCR beta clonotypes dominated the ex vivo response.

Germline CDR1 reads LNHDA; CDR2 reads SQIVND (reference sequence). V was shortened by 0 bases and J by 4 bases, with 16 bases between the two germline ends. There are 17 residues in the CDR3. The clonotype comes from a human donor in good health (CMV status not recorded). Some clones in this sample may be carry-over from other donors' samples. Sequencing was performed on cultured CD8+ T cells from PBMCs, taken from culture after CMV antigen stimulation. V gene TRBV19 combines with J gene TRBJ1-5; a weak D match, TRBD1 (5 bases). CDR3 residues: CASSIDPLVAGNQPQHF. For the CDR3, the DNA is TGTGCCAGTAGTATAGACCCCCTCGTGGCAGGGAATCAGCCCCAGCATTTT.